This is a list of T cell receptor beta chains from one sample in a study of blood T cell repertoires in COVID-19. Sequencing was performed with immunoSEQ multiplex PCR; in TCRdb, only in-frame clones are kept and a portion is missing. The table includes 200,000 to 250,000 clones, around 82% detected once. Sequenced input: peripheral blood. Source of these receptors: a woman in her 70s with acute or convalescent COVID-19. CDR3s include the opening cysteine and the closing phenylalanine or tryptophan.

V gene: TRBV19; CDR3 protein: CASSDISLNYGYTF
V gene: TRBV5-8; CDR3 protein: CASSWNRVGGYTF
V gene: TRBV19; CDR3 protein: CASSIEARGRDGYTF
V gene: TRBV18; CDR3 protein: CASSPLRTPAQGWSYEQYF
V gene: TRBV7-9; CDR3 protein: CASSLGVTGDNQPQHF
V gene: TRBV7-3; CDR3 protein: CASSLNMDRANTEAFF
V gene: TRBV10-1; CDR3 protein: CGEGCQPQHF
V gene: TRBV30; CDR3 protein: CAWSVRGGPASGANVLTF
V gene: TRBV5-1; CDR3 protein: CASSLESSRLNPYNEQFF
V gene: TRBV18; CDR3 protein: CASSDSTGDQPQHF
V gene: TRBV2; CDR3 protein: CASSEEAGFTDTQYF
V gene: TRBV19; CDR3 protein: CASSTTLFGRKSYEQYF
V gene: TRBV19; CDR3 protein: CASSPGTITDTQYF
V gene: TRBV6-5; CDR3 protein: CASRAGTSGRWEQYF
V gene: TRBV6-2/TRBV6-3; CDR3 protein: CASSPSGGGGQPQHF
V gene: TRBV11-2; CDR3 protein: CASSLRGVSSGNTIYF
V gene: TRBV6-4; CDR3 protein: CASSAGTGNTGELFF
V gene: TRBV3-1/TRBV3-2; CDR3 protein: CASSQVAGGIGYTF
V gene: TRBV7-9; CDR3 protein: CASSATGGLDQPQHF
V gene: TRBV6-5; CDR3 protein: CASSPTGGLSPLHF
V gene: TRBV20-1; CDR3 protein: CSASRENQYF
V gene: TRBV21-1; CDR3 protein: CASSDRVGTEAFF
V gene: TRBV7-9; CDR3 protein: CASSESGISYEQYF
V gene: TRBV29-1; CDR3 protein: CSVEAWDQGVGEQYF
V gene: TRBV7-6; CDR3 protein: CASSLVGIFKETTDTQYF
V gene: TRBV6-5; CDR3 protein: CASSTYRGSYEQYF
V gene: TRBV29-1; CDR3 protein: CSVSDRGQRQPQHF
V gene: TRBV5-1; CDR3 protein: CASSLGLAYQETQYF
V gene: TRBV7-9; CDR3 protein: CASSRETGITDTQYF
V gene: TRBV5-4; CDR3 protein: CASRSFWGTGGLNTEAFF
V gene: TRBV9; CDR3 protein: CASSATPTVDTEAFF